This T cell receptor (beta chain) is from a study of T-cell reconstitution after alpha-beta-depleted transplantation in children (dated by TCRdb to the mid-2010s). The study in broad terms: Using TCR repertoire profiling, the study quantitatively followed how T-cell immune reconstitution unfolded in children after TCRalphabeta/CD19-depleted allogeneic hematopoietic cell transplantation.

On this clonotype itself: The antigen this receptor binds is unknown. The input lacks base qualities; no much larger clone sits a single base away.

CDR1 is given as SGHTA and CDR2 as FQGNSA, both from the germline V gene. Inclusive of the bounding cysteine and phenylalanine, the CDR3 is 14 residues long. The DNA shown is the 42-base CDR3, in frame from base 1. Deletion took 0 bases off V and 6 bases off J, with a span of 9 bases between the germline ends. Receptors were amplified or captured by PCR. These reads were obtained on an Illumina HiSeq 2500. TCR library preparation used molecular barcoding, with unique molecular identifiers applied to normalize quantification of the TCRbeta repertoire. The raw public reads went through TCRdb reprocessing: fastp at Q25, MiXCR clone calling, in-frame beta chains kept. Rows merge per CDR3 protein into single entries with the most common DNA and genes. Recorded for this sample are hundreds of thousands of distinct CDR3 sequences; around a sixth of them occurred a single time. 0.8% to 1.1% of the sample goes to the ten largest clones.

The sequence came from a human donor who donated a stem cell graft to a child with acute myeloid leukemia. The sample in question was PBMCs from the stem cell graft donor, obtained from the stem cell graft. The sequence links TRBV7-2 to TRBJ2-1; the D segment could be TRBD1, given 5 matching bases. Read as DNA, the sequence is TGTGCCAGCAGCTTAGCATATAGGGGCAATGAGCAGTTCTTC. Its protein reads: CASSLAYRGNEQFF. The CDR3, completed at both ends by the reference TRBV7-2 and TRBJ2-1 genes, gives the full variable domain GAGVSQSPSNKVTEKGKDVELRCDPISGHTALYWYRQSLGQGLEFLIYFQGNSAPDKSGLPSDRFSAERTGGSVSTLTIQRTQQEDSAVYLCASSLAYRGNEQFFGPGTRLTVL.